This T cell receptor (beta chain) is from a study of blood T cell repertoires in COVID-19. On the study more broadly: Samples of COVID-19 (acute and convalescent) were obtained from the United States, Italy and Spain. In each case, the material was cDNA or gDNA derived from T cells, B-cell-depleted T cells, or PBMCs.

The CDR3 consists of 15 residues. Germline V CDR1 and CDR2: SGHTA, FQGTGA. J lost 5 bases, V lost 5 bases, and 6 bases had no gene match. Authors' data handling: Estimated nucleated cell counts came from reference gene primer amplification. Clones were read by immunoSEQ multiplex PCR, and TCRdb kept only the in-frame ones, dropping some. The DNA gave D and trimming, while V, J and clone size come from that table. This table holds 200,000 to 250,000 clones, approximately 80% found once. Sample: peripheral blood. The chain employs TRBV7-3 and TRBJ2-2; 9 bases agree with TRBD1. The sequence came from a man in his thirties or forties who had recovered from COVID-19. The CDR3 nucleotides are TGTGCCAGCAGCATTACAGGGGGCAGTACCGGGGAGCTGTTTTTT. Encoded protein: CASSITGGSTGELFF.